The text below deals with one T cell receptor (beta chain). These data come from a study of beta chain features in type 1 diabetes. Germline V lookup: CDR1 ENHRY, CDR2 SYGVKD. There are 14 residues in the CDR3. V was pared by 10 bases and J by 9 bases, with 14 bases of the junction left unmatched. Reverse transcribing all isolated RNA meant expressed TCRB transcripts were sequenced. Here immunoSEQ multiplex PCR was the method, and the copy in TCRdb shows in-frame clones only, minus some. This table has hundreds of thousands of clones, 30% appearing once. This TCR came from a man aged 18-30 years in good health. The chain links TRBV10-3 to TRBJ2-1; 8 bases agree with TRBD1. Sequencing used naive CD4+ T cells from blood. In DNA form, the CDR3 reads TGTGCCACCAAGGAGGGGACAGGTATAGGTGAGCAGTTCTTC. The encoded protein is CATKEGTGIGEQFF.